This is a list of T cell receptor beta chains from one sample in a study of control samples from healthy donors and cancer patients. The assay was immunoSEQ multiplex PCR, and TCRdb's table has in-frame clones only and misses some. The sample carries 130,000 to 150,000 clones, around 90% recorded once. Sequenced input: blood. The receptors stem from a man aged 30 to 39 in good health. The CDR3 runs from the conserved cysteine through the conserved F or W. Fields, in order: clone size, D gene, J gene, CDR3 length, V gene, CDR3 DNA, CDR3 protein. A D gene is named only where the DNA matches it firmly. Clone sizes are given selectively: once, few, many, or a class where the clone is expanded.

NA,NA,TRBJ1-2,13,TRBV7-9,TGTGCCAGCAGCTTAGCGGGGGACTATGGCTACACCTTC,CASSLAGDYGYTF
once,NA,TRBJ1-4,15,TRBV19,TGTGCCAGTAGTTTTCCGGGAGGAACTAATGAAAAACTGTTTTTT,CASSFPGGTNEKLFF
NA,TRBD1,TRBJ1-1,13,TRBV12-3/TRBV12-4,TGTGCCCTCCGGGGACAGGGAAACACTGAAGCTTTCTTT,CALRGQGNTEAFF
NA,NA,TRBJ2-5,16,TRBV5-1,TGCGCCAGCAGCTTAGCCTACAGGGAGGATTGGGAGACCCAGTACTTC,CASSLAYREDWETQYF
NA,TRBD1,TRBJ1-1,13,TRBV9,TGTGCCAGCAGCGTCGACAGGGGAACTGAAGCTTTCTTT,CASSVDRGTEAFF
NA,TRBD2,TRBJ2-7,15,TRBV7-3,TGTGCCAGCAGCTTATCCGGGACTAGCGGTAACGAGCAGTACTTC,CASSLSGTSGNEQYF
NA,NA,TRBJ2-1,17,TRBV19,TGTGCCAGTAGTGGTGGCGGTCCACTAGCAGGGGGCAATGAGCAGTTCTTC,CASSGGGPLAGGNEQFF
NA,NA,TRBJ1-6,15,TRBV7-6,TGTGCCAGCAGCTTGAGTAGGACAGTTAATTCACCCCTCCACTTT,CASSLSRTVNSPLHF
NA,TRBD2,TRBJ2-1,17,TRBV13,TGTGCCAGTGCCGGGACTAGCGGGGGGGCGTTCTACAATGAGCAGTTCTTC,CASAGTSGGAFYNEQFF
NA,NA,TRBJ1-5,16,TRBV4-1,TGCGCCAGCAGCCAACCCCTTGCGGGGAGCAATCAGCCCCAGCATTTT,CASSQPLAGSNQPQHF
NA,NA,TRBJ1-2,13,TRBV6-5,TGTGCCAGCAGTTACGGCCGAAACTATGGCTACACCTTC,CASSYGRNYGYTF
NA,NA,TRBJ1-2,14,TRBV6-2/TRBV6-3,TGTGCCAGCAGTTCCATCGACAGACAGTATGGCTACACCTTC,CASSSIDRQYGYTF
NA,NA,TRBJ2-2,16,TRBV27,TGTGCCAGCAGTTTATCTGCTGACCGTTTGGGAGGGGAGCTGTTTTTT,CASSLSADRLGGELFF
NA,TRBD1,TRBJ2-3,18,TRBV5-4,TGTGCCAGCAGCGGAGGGACAGGGGGCGCTATGGGCACAGATACGCAGTATTTT,CASSGGTGGAMGTDTQYF